A selection of T cell receptor beta chains follows, all from one sample in a study of T-cell reconstitution after alpha-beta-depleted transplantation in children. MiXCR, applied by TCRdb to the PCR reads, yields one record per CDR3 protein. The sample carries about 980,000 distinct CDR3 sequences, 25% to 30% recorded once. The sequences come from PBMCs, mostly from graft donor cells, collected 360 days after TCRalphabeta/CD19-depleted stem cell transplant. The receptors here all came from a boy younger than two who had a stem cell transplant for SCID, so the T cells may come from the graft donor. Each CDR3 is given with its conserved first and last residue. D genes are given only for firm matches. Expanded clones are given a class, and other clones once, few, many or no size at all.

len: 15
d_gene: NA
v_gene: TRBV7-2
abundance: few
j_gene: TRBJ2-3
CDR3aa: CASSPDLDFIGTQYF
CDR3nt: TGTGCCAGCAGCCCAGACCTGGATTTTATCGGTACGCAGTATTTT

len: 15
d_gene: TRBD1
v_gene: TRBV6-5
abundance: NA
j_gene: TRBJ2-7
CDR3aa: CASSYGGTGFGEQYF
CDR3nt: TGTGCCAGCAGTTACGGCGGGACAGGCTTCGGCGAGCAGTACTTC

len: 14
d_gene: TRBD1
v_gene: TRBV2
abundance: few
j_gene: TRBJ1-2
CDR3aa: CASSSTGTGYGYTF
CDR3nt: TGTGCCAGCAGTTCAACCGGGACAGGGTATGGCTACACCTTC

len: 14
d_gene: TRBD1
v_gene: TRBV6-5
abundance: NA
j_gene: TRBJ1-5
CDR3aa: CASPREGARQPQHF
CDR3nt: TGTGCCAGCCCGAGGGAGGGGGCGAGGCAGCCCCAGCATTTT

len: 18
d_gene: TRBD2
v_gene: TRBV3-1
abundance: NA
j_gene: TRBJ2-7
CDR3aa: CASSPSSGPAGPSYEQYF
CDR3nt: TGTGCCAGCAGCCCGTCCTCCGGCCCAGCGGGGCCCTCCTACGAGCAGTACTTC

len: 13
d_gene: NA
v_gene: TRBV5-1
abundance: once
j_gene: TRBJ1-4
CDR3aa: CASSFVVDEKLFF
CDR3nt: TGCGCCAGCAGCTTTGTGGTTGACGAAAAACTGTTTTTT

len: 16
d_gene: TRBD1
v_gene: TRBV7-2
abundance: NA
j_gene: TRBJ2-7
CDR3aa: CASSLDPRTGEDEQYF
CDR3nt: TGTGCCAGCAGCTTGGATCCCCGGACAGGGGAAGACGAGCAGTACTTC

len: 14
d_gene: TRBD1
v_gene: TRBV6-5
abundance: NA
j_gene: TRBJ2-7
CDR3aa: CASSYSTGGHEQYF
CDR3nt: TGTGCCAGCAGTTACTCGACAGGGGGCCACGAGCAGTACTTC

len: 17
d_gene: NA
v_gene: TRBV3-1
abundance: NA
j_gene: TRBJ1-6
CDR3aa: CASSERVFGSYNSPLHF
CDR3nt: TGTGCCAGCAGCGAGAGGGTATTTGGCTCCTATAATTCACCCCTCCACTTT

len: 15
d_gene: TRBD1
v_gene: TRBV5-5
abundance: few
j_gene: TRBJ1-2
CDR3aa: CASSLAGQGGYGYTF
CDR3nt: TGTGCCAGCAGCTTGGCCGGACAGGGGGGTTATGGCTACACCTTC

len: 15
d_gene: NA
v_gene: TRBV6-5
abundance: NA
j_gene: TRBJ2-1
CDR3aa: CASSSQGGFGDEQFF
CDR3nt: TGTGCCAGCAGTTCCCAGGGGGGGTTTGGGGATGAGCAGTTCTTC

len: 17
d_gene: TRBD2
v_gene: TRBV12-3/TRBV12-4
abundance: few
j_gene: TRBJ2-5
CDR3aa: CASTTGTSGGIGETQYF
CDR3nt: TGTGCCAGCACCACCGGGACTAGCGGGGGGATCGGCGAGACCCAGTACTTC

len: 19
d_gene: TRBD1
v_gene: TRBV12-3/TRBV12-4
abundance: NA
j_gene: TRBJ2-2
CDR3aa: CASTHYGGQGPSNTGELFF
CDR3nt: TGTGCCAGCACCCATTACGGGGGACAGGGGCCGTCGAACACCGGGGAGCTGTTTTTT

len: 17
d_gene: NA
v_gene: TRBV9
abundance: few
j_gene: TRBJ2-3
CDR3aa: CASSDPRGSERTDTQYF
CDR3nt: TGTGCCAGCAGCGACCCCCGCGGAAGCGAACGCACAGATACGCAGTATTTT

len: 17
d_gene: NA
v_gene: TRBV28
abundance: few
j_gene: TRBJ1-5
CDR3aa: CASSPFHNSTSNQPQHF
CDR3nt: TGTGCCAGCAGTCCCTTCCATAACAGCACTAGCAATCAGCCCCAGCATTTT

len: 15
d_gene: NA
v_gene: TRBV7-9
abundance: NA
j_gene: TRBJ1-1
CDR3aa: CASSARLSPNAEAFF
CDR3nt: TGTGCCAGCAGCGCCCGTCTTTCCCCCAACGCTGAAGCTTTCTTT

len: 18
d_gene: TRBD2
v_gene: TRBV4-1
abundance: few
j_gene: TRBJ2-5
CDR3aa: CASSQEGLAGALQETQYF
CDR3nt: TGCGCCAGCAGCCAAGAAGGCCTAGCGGGGGCCCTTCAAGAGACCCAGTACTTC

len: 12
d_gene: TRBD1
v_gene: TRBV20-1
abundance: once
j_gene: TRBJ1-2
CDR3aa: CSASRAGGGYTF
CDR3nt: TGCAGTGCCTCCCGGGCAGGGGGGGGCTACACCTTC

len: 15
d_gene: NA
v_gene: TRBV9
abundance: few
j_gene: TRBJ2-3
CDR3aa: CASSVGSRITDTQYF
CDR3nt: TGTGCCAGCAGCGTAGGGTCTCGAATCACAGATACGCAGTATTTT

len: 15
d_gene: NA
v_gene: TRBV5-1
abundance: NA
j_gene: TRBJ2-3
CDR3aa: CASSLERPSTDTQYF
CDR3nt: TGCGCCAGCAGCTTGGAAAGACCAAGCACAGATACGCAGTATTTT

len: 15
d_gene: TRBD1
v_gene: TRBV7-9
abundance: few
j_gene: TRBJ2-7
CDR3aa: CASSRPGQGNHEQYF
CDR3nt: TGTGCCAGCAGCCGGCCGGGACAGGGGAACCACGAGCAGTACTTC

len: 17
d_gene: TRBD2
v_gene: TRBV20-1
abundance: few
j_gene: TRBJ2-3
CDR3aa: CSASTASGGAWVDTQYF
CDR3nt: TGCAGTGCTAGTACGGCTAGCGGGGGCGCGTGGGTCGATACGCAGTATTTT

len: 15
d_gene: TRBD1
v_gene: TRBV5-1
abundance: few
j_gene: TRBJ1-1
CDR3aa: CASSPSGQGNTEAFF
CDR3nt: TGCGCCAGCAGCCCCTCGGGACAGGGGAACACTGAAGCTTTCTTT

len: 14
d_gene: NA
v_gene: TRBV5-1
abundance: NA
j_gene: TRBJ2-5
CDR3aa: CASSLASGRETQYF
CDR3nt: TGTGCCAGCAGCTTAGCGTCCGGTAGAGAGACCCAGTACTTC

len: 13
d_gene: NA
v_gene: TRBV3-1
abundance: few
j_gene: TRBJ2-3
CDR3aa: CASSQDSTDTQYF
CDR3nt: TGTGCCAGCAGCCAAGACAGCACAGATACGCAGTATTTT

len: 14
d_gene: TRBD2
v_gene: TRBV7-2
abundance: few
j_gene: TRBJ2-1
CDR3aa: CASSLVGGGTQQFF
CDR3nt: TGTGCCAGCAGCTTAGTCGGCGGGGGGACACAGCAGTTCTTC

len: 15
d_gene: TRBD1
v_gene: TRBV12-3/TRBV12-4
abundance: NA
j_gene: TRBJ2-7
CDR3aa: CASSGATDRGHEQYF
CDR3nt: TGTGCCAGCAGCGGTGCCACGGACAGGGGCCACGAGCAGTACTTC

len: 15
d_gene: NA
v_gene: TRBV27
abundance: few
j_gene: TRBJ2-2
CDR3aa: CASRRQGRYTGELFF
CDR3nt: TGTGCCAGCAGAAGGCAGGGTCGATACACCGGGGAGCTGTTTTTT

len: 12
d_gene: NA
v_gene: TRBV6-1
abundance: NA
j_gene: TRBJ2-7
CDR3aa: CASSERSYEQYF
CDR3nt: TGTGCCAGCAGTGAACGAAGCTACGAGCAGTACTTC

len: 15
d_gene: NA
v_gene: TRBV7-6
abundance: few
j_gene: TRBJ2-3
CDR3aa: CASSLAPLSTDTQYF
CDR3nt: TGTGCCAGCAGCTTAGCACCCCTCAGTACAGATACGCAGTATTTT

len: 14
d_gene: NA
v_gene: TRBV20-1
abundance: few
j_gene: TRBJ1-5
CDR3aa: CSAWRGHSNQPQHF
CDR3nt: TGCAGTGCCTGGCGGGGACATAGCAATCAGCCCCAGCATTTT

len: 12
d_gene: NA
v_gene: TRBV28
abundance: few
j_gene: TRBJ2-4
CDR3aa: CASSLRGLIQYF
CDR3nt: TGTGCCAGCAGTTTAAGAGGGCTAATTCAGTACTTC

len: 14
d_gene: NA
v_gene: TRBV6-1
abundance: NA
j_gene: TRBJ1-1
CDR3aa: CASSQGRIGAEAFF
CDR3nt: TGTGCCAGCAGTCAGGGGCGGATTGGCGCTGAAGCTTTCTTT

len: 14
d_gene: NA
v_gene: TRBV20-1
abundance: NA
j_gene: TRBJ1-1
CDR3aa: CSARDPGRNTEAFF
CDR3nt: TGCAGTGCTAGAGACCCAGGCAGGAACACTGAAGCTTTCTTT

len: 15
d_gene: NA
v_gene: TRBV7-2
abundance: few
j_gene: TRBJ1-1
CDR3aa: CASSLVLKSGTEAFF
CDR3nt: TGTGCCAGCAGCTTGGTACTAAAAAGTGGGACTGAAGCTTTCTTT

len: 15
d_gene: NA
v_gene: TRBV30
abundance: NA
j_gene: TRBJ2-3
CDR3aa: CAWSVGKYSTDTQYF
CDR3nt: TGTGCCTGGAGTGTAGGGAAGTATAGCACAGATACGCAGTATTTT

len: 15
d_gene: NA
v_gene: TRBV5-6
abundance: many
j_gene: TRBJ2-5
CDR3aa: CASSLPVGRQETQYF
CDR3nt: TGTGCCAGCAGCCTCCCTGTTGGCAGGCAAGAGACCCAGTACTTC

len: 17
d_gene: TRBD1
v_gene: TRBV5-1
abundance: NA
j_gene: TRBJ2-7
CDR3aa: CASSPAGTGGLSYEQYF
CDR3nt: TGCGCCAGCAGCCCTGCCGGGACAGGGGGCCTGTCCTACGAGCAGTACTTC

len: 14
d_gene: TRBD1
v_gene: TRBV12-3/TRBV12-4
abundance: NA
j_gene: TRBJ1-1
CDR3aa: CASSFRDRAIEAFF
CDR3nt: TGTGCCAGCAGTTTTAGGGACAGGGCAATTGAAGCTTTCTTT

len: 19
d_gene: TRBD1
v_gene: TRBV5-1
abundance: NA
j_gene: TRBJ2-7
CDR3aa: CASSLVPGQGVGPNYEQYF
CDR3nt: TGCGCCAGCAGCTTGGTCCCGGGACAGGGAGTTGGACCCAATTACGAGCAGTACTTC

len: 13
d_gene: NA
v_gene: TRBV12-3/TRBV12-4
abundance: NA
j_gene: TRBJ2-5
CDR3aa: CASRPRALETQYF
CDR3nt: TGTGCCAGCAGACCTAGGGCCTTAGAGACCCAGTACTTC

len: 14
d_gene: NA
v_gene: TRBV6-2/TRBV6-3
abundance: NA
j_gene: TRBJ2-1
CDR3aa: CASSGPSLVFEQFF
CDR3nt: TGTGCCAGCAGTGGGCCGTCGTTGGTCTTTGAGCAGTTCTTC

len: 15
d_gene: TRBD2
v_gene: TRBV6-1
abundance: few
j_gene: TRBJ2-7
CDR3aa: CASSRVRRLAHEQYF
CDR3nt: TGTGCCAGCAGTCGAGTACGGAGACTAGCGCACGAGCAGTACTTC

len: 15
d_gene: NA
v_gene: TRBV7-9
abundance: NA
j_gene: TRBJ1-5
CDR3aa: CASSLAGSGYQPQHF
CDR3nt: TGTGCCAGCAGCTTAGCCGGATCAGGGTACCAGCCCCAGCATTTT

len: 16
d_gene: NA
v_gene: TRBV4-1
abundance: few
j_gene: TRBJ1-5
CDR3aa: CASSPVTGRGNQPQHF
CDR3nt: TGCGCCAGCAGCCCAGTCACTGGGAGGGGCAATCAGCCCCAGCATTTT

len: 12
d_gene: NA
v_gene: TRBV12-3/TRBV12-4
abundance: NA
j_gene: TRBJ2-7
CDR3aa: CASSFSIYEQYF
CDR3nt: TGTGCCAGCAGTTTTTCAATCTACGAGCAGTACTTC

len: 14
d_gene: NA
v_gene: TRBV10-3
abundance: NA
j_gene: TRBJ2-1
CDR3aa: CAIRRSSSYNEQFF
CDR3nt: TGTGCCATCAGGCGCTCGAGCTCCTACAATGAGCAGTTCTTC

len: 12
d_gene: NA
v_gene: TRBV2
abundance: once
j_gene: TRBJ1-1
CDR3aa: CAREFGSTEAFF
CDR3nt: TGTGCCAGGGAGTTTGGGAGTACTGAAGCTTTCTTT

len: 16
d_gene: TRBD2
v_gene: TRBV2
abundance: NA
j_gene: TRBJ2-3
CDR3aa: CASSEVGLAGTDTQYF
CDR3nt: TGTGCCAGCAGTGAAGTTGGACTAGCCGGCACAGATACGCAGTATTTT

len: 17
d_gene: NA
v_gene: TRBV15
abundance: NA
j_gene: TRBJ1-1
CDR3aa: CATSKPHQGRRVTEAFF
CDR3nt: TGTGCCACCAGTAAACCTCATCAGGGACGTAGGGTCACTGAAGCTTTCTTT

len: 10
d_gene: NA
v_gene: TRBV7-9
abundance: NA
j_gene: TRBJ2-3
CDR3aa: CATPEDTQYF
CDR3nt: TGTGCCACCCCGGAAGATACGCAGTATTTT

len: 12
d_gene: NA
v_gene: TRBV20-1
abundance: NA
j_gene: TRBJ1-1
CDR3aa: CSARVENTEAFF
CDR3nt: TGCAGTGCTAGAGTAGAGAACACTGAAGCTTTCTTT

len: 13
d_gene: NA
v_gene: TRBV12-3/TRBV12-4
abundance: few
j_gene: TRBJ2-7
CDR3aa: CASTSGVTYEQYF
CDR3nt: TGTGCCAGCACCTCTGGTGTCACCTACGAGCAGTACTTC

len: 17
d_gene: NA
v_gene: TRBV4-2
abundance: NA
j_gene: TRBJ2-1
CDR3aa: CASSQGYFGNMYNEQFF
CDR3nt: TGTGCCAGCAGCCAAGGGTATTTTGGGAATATGTACAATGAGCAGTTCTTC

len: 14
d_gene: NA
v_gene: TRBV20-1
abundance: NA
j_gene: TRBJ2-3
CDR3aa: CSSSGTVRADTQYF
CDR3nt: TGCAGTTCATCCGGGACGGTACGGGCAGATACGCAGTATTTT